This T cell receptor beta chain was sequenced in a study of blood T cell repertoires in COVID-19. Background on the study: Acute-phase and convalescent COVID-19 samples originated in the United States, Italy and Spain. PBMCs, B-cell-depleted T cells, or T cells provided the cDNA or gDNA that made up the material.

Original handling: Nucleated cell number was recorded as an estimate derived from reference gene primer amplification. TCRdb's copy holds only in-frame clones and misses some; the assay was immunoSEQ multiplex PCR. V, J and clone size are those of that table, while D and trimming were read from the DNA. Of about 81,000 clones listed, about four fifths are singletons. In germline, CDR1 is SNHLY, CDR2 FYNNEI. The CDR3 has 14 amino acids. V dropped 4 bases and J dropped 2; count of bases not matched to a gene: 3. The chain couples TRBV2 to TRBJ2-5; 8 positions agree with TRBD1. The receptor comes from a human donor in a cohort sampled during active COVID-19. The specimen sequenced was peripheral blood. The CDR3 coding sequence is TGTGCCAGCAGTGGAAACAGGGGGCAAGAGACCCAGTACTTC. Protein product: CASSGNRGQETQYF. Supplemented by reference TRBV2 and TRBJ2-5, the full variable domain reads EPEVTQTPSHQVTQMGQEVILRCVPISNHLYFYWYRQILGQKVEFLVSFYNNEISEKSEIFDDQFSVERPDGSNFTLKIRSTKLEDSAMYFCASSGNRGQETQYFGPGTRLLVL.